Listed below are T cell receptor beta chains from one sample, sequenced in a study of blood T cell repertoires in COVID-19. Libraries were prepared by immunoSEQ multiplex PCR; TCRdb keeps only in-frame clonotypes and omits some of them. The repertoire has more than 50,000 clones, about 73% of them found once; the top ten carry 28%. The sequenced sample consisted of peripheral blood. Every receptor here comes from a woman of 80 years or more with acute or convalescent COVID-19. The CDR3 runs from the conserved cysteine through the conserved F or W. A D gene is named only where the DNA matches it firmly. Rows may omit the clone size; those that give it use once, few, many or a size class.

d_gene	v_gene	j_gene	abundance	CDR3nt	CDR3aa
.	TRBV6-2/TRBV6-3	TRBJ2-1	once	TGTGCCAGCAGTACACGACTCAGACTGATTGAGCAGTTCTTC	CASSTRLRLIEQFF
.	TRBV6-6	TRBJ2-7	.	TGTGCCAGCAGACCACACGGGGGCTCCTACGAGCAGTACTTC	CASRPHGGSYEQYF
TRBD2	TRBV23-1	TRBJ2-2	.	TGCGCCAGCAGTCAATGTGGGCTAGCGGGAGGTCGTACCGGGGAGCTGTTTTTT	CASSQCGLAGGRTGELFF
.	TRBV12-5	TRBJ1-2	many	TGTGCTAGTGGTTTGTACAGGGTGGGTGGCTACACCTTC	CASGLYRVGGYTF
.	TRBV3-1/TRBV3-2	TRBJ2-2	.	TGTGCCAGCAGCCAAGTACGGCGGACGAACACCGGGGAGCTGTTTTTT	CASSQVRRTNTGELFF
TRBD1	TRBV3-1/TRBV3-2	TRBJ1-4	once	TGTGCCAGCAGCCAAGATCGGCGCAGGGGGGTAACTAATGAAAAACTGTTTTTT	CASSQDRRRGVTNEKLFF
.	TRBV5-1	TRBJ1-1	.	TGCGCCAGCAGCTTCCAGGGCGGGAACACTGAAGCTTTCTTT	CASSFQGGNTEAFF
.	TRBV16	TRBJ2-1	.	TGTGCCAGCAGCCCGAGCTCAGGGGCCACAACCTACAATGAGCAGTTCTTC	CASSPSSGATTYNEQFF
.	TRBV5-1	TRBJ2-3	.	TGCGCCAGCAGCTTGGTCTTAGATCAAGCCACAGATACGCAGTATTTT	CASSLVLDQATDTQYF
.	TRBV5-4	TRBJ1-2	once	TGTGCCAGCAGCCCAGGAGGTCGCTCGGGCTACACCTTC	CASSPGGRSGYTF
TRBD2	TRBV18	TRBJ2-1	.	TGTGCCAGCTCACCACCGCTAGCGGGAGAAGGTGATGAGCAGTTCTTC	CASSPPLAGEGDEQFF
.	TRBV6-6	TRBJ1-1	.	TGTGCCAGCAGTTACACCGTCCCCTCTGGAGGGACTGAAGCTTTCTTT	CASSYTVPSGGTEAFF
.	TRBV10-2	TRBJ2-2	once	TGCGCCAGCAGTGGTACGGGAGCGGATACCGGGGAGCTGTTTTTT	CASSGTGADTGELFF
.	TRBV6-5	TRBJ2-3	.	TGTGCCAGCAGTTACTTGCGGTCCACAGATACGCAGTATTTT	CASSYLRSTDTQYF
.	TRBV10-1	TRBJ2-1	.	TGCGCCAGCAGTGAAGACTGGAATGAGCAGTTCTTC	CASSEDWNEQFF
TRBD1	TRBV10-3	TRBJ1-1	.	TGTGCCATCAGTGACAACAGGGGGTTAGCTGAAGCTTTCTTT	CAISDNRGLAEAFF
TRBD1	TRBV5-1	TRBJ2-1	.	TGCGCCAGCAGTCTCGGTGGGACAGGGGTTCTCAATGAGCAGTTCTTC	CASSLGGTGVLNEQFF
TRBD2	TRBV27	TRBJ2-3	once	TGTGCCAGCAGTCAACTAGCGGTGAGCACAGATACGCAGTATTTT	CASSQLAVSTDTQYF
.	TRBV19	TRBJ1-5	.	TGTGCCAGTCACGGCGGCAATGGCAATCAGCCCCAGCATTTT	CASHGGNGNQPQHF
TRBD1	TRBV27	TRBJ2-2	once	TGTGCCAGCACCCAAGGGGGCGCGAACACCGGGGAGCTGTTTTTT	CASTQGGANTGELFF
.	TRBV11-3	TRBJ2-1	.	TGTGCCAGCAGCGGGGGGATGCGTAACTCCTACAATGAGCAGTTCTTC	CASSGGMRNSYNEQFF
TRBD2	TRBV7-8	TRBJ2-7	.	TGTGCCAGCAGCTCCCGACTAGCGGGAGGGCCTTTTTACGAGCAGTACTTC	CASSSRLAGGPFYEQYF
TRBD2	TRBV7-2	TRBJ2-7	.	TGTGCCAGCAGCCCGGGACTAGCGGGATCCTACGAGCAGTACTTC	CASSPGLAGSYEQYF
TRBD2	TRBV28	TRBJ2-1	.	TGTGCCAGCAGTCGAGGGGGGGCGGGAGGACCCTACAATGAGCAGTTCTTC	CASSRGGAGGPYNEQFF
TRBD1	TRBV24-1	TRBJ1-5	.	TGTGCCACCAGTGATCCACGGACAGGGGGAGCAAATCAGCCCCAGCATTTT	CATSDPRTGGANQPQHF
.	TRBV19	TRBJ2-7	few	TGTGCCAGTAGTTCAGGGGACCACCACTCCTACGAGCAGTACTTC	CASSSGDHHSYEQYF
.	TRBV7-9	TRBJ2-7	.	TGTGCCAGCAGCTTAGCGGGAGGCCGGGAGCGGGAGCAGTACTTC	CASSLAGGREREQYF
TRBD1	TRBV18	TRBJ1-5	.	TGTGCCAGCTCACCAGAACAGGGGGCGATGGGGGGTCGGGAGTCGGCCCAGCATTTT	CASSPEQGAMGGRESAQHF
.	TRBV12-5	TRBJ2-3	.	TGTGCTAGTGGTTGGGCTGGAGGGGCCAACACAGATACGCAGTATTTT	CASGWAGGANTDTQYF
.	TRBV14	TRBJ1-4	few	TGTGCCAGCAGCCCTTTAAGGGGACTAATGAGCAGAGAAAAACTGTTTTTT	CASSPLRGLMSREKLFF
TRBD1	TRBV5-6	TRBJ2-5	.	TGTGCCACCACGCCTACAGGGGGCGCGGAGACCCAGTACTTC	CATTPTGGAETQYF
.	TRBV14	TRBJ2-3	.	TGTGCCAGCAGTTATCGGGGCACAGATACGCAGTATTTT	CASSYRGTDTQYF
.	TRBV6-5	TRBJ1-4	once	TGTGCCAGCAGCCCCCGGTTCCCGGATGAAAAACTGTTTTTT	CASSPRFPDEKLFF
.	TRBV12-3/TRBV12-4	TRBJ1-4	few	TGTGCCAGCAGTTTATCGACAGATGAAAAACTGTTTTTT	CASSLSTDEKLFF
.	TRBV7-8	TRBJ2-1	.	TGTGCCAGCAGCTTAATGGGGCAGGGGTCCTACAATGAGCAGTTCTTC	CASSLMGQGSYNEQFF
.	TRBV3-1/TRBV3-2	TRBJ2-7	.	TGTGCCAGCAACCAAGAAGGAGGCAGGGGCTACGAGCAGTACTTC	CASNQEGGRGYEQYF
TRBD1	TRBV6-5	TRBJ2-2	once	TGTGCCAGTACAGGGGGAGCGAACACCGGGGAGCTGTTTTTT	CASTGGANTGELFF
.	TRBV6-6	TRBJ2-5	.	TGTGCCAGCAGTCCCCGGCCCGACAGGACCTACAAAGAGACCCAGTACTTC	CASSPRPDRTYKETQYF
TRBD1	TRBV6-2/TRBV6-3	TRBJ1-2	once	TGTGCCAGCAGCCGAGTCGGGACAGCCGGGGGCTACACCTTC	CASSRVGTAGGYTF
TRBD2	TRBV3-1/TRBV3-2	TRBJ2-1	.	TGTGCCAGCAGCCTACTACTGTCCTGGACTAGCGGGGACTTCGGGCATGAGCAGTTCTTC	CASSLLLSWTSGDFGHEQFF
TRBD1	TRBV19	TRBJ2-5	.	TGTGCCAGTAGTACCGGGACAGGGGGCCGGGAGACCCAGTACTTC	CASSTGTGGRETQYF
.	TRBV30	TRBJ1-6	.	TGTGCCTGGATGGCCCAGGGCGGCTATAATTCACCCCTCCACTTT	CAWMAQGGYNSPLHF
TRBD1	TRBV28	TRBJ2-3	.	TGTGCCAGCAGTGCATGGGACAGGGGGCACCCGATGCAGTATTTT	CASSAWDRGHPMQYF
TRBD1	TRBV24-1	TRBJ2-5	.	TGTGCCACCAGTGAAGCGGGACAGGGGGCGGGGGAGACCCAGTACTTC	CATSEAGQGAGETQYF
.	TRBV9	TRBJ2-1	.	TGTGCCAGCAGCGTAGTACAGGAAGTCAATGAGCAGTTCTTC	CASSVVQEVNEQFF
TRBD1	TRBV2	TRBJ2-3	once	TGTGCCAGCAGACCCGGACAGGCGGTGACAGATACGCAGTATTTT	CASRPGQAVTDTQYF
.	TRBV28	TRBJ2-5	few	TGTGCCAGCAGTTTACAGGGTAGGAAGGAGACCCAGTACTTC	CASSLQGRKETQYF
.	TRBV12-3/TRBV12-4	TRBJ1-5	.	TGTGCCAGCAGTTTGACAGACAATCAGCCCCAGCATTTT	CASSLTDNQPQHF
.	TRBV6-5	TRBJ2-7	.	TGTGCCAGCAAGCCCGCAGGCTACGAGCAGTACTTC	CASKPAGYEQYF
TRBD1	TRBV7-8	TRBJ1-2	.	TGTGCCAGCAGCTTATATTCCGGGACAGGGGGGGTAGTGGGCTACACCTTC	CASSLYSGTGGVVGYTF
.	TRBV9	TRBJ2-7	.	TGTGCCAGCCTCTTGGGCTCTCACTACGAGCAGTACTTC	CASLLGSHYEQYF
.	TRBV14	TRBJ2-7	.	TGTGCCAGCAGCCAAATCGGGGAACTAGACTACGAGCAGTACTTC	CASSQIGELDYEQYF
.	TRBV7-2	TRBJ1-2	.	TGTGCCAGCAGCCTCGGGGTGGACAACTATGGCTACACCTTC	CASSLGVDNYGYTF
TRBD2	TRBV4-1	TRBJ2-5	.	TGCGCCAGCAGCCAAGATCAGAGCGAAGCGGGAAAAGAGACCCAGTACTTC	CASSQDQSEAGKETQYF
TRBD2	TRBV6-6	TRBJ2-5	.	TGTGCCAGCAGGAGACTAGCCAGGTTGCAAGAGACCCAGTACTTC	CASRRLARLQETQYF